This entry describes one T cell receptor (beta chain). The sample comes from a study of blood T cell repertoires in COVID-19. Turning to the study itself: Acute and convalescent COVID-19 samples came from the United States, Italy and Spain. From T cells, B-cell-depleted T cells, or PBMCs came the material, which was cDNA or gDNA.

The CDR3 is 13 amino acids. V lost 2 bases to trimming and J lost 8 bases, with 9 bases between them. Patients from Seattle were sampled longitudinally, starting during active infection. Original processing methods: Reference gene primer amplification gave nucleated cell count estimates. Generated by immunoSEQ multiplex PCR, the TCRdb table keeps only in-frame clones and is missing some. V, J and clone size derive from that table, while D and trimming were established from the DNA sequence. The table records around 160,000 clones, 85% to 95% of them present only once. The specimen sequenced was peripheral blood. The chain joins TRBV12-3 or TRBV12-4 to TRBJ1-4, with no clear D. The TCR sequence derives from a woman aged 55-70 years with COVID-19, enrolled during active disease. CDR3 amino acids: CASSLSSGEKLFF. In DNA, the CDR3 is TGTGCCAGCAGTTTAAGCTCGGGGGAAAAACTGTTTTTT.